The following is a TCR beta chain sequence with its context. Its antigen is undetermined. This record belongs to a study of cytomegalovirus exposure and HLA in healthy donors. Study context: The 666 first-cohort repertoires shared a platform with the approximately 130 validation repertoires, as reported in a later analysis.

Profiled with immunoSEQ multiplex PCR; TCRdb holds only in-frame clones, not every one. Of around 130,000 clones listed, roughly 90% were seen once; the top ten hold around 3.5%. The donors were members of the validation cohort, which comprised about 120 subjects and was separate from the first cohort of 666 subjects. This CDR3 has 13 amino acids. With 2 bases removed from V and 0 bases from J, the gap between germline ends came to 7 bases. Looked up from germline, CDR1 is SQVTM and CDR2 is ANQGSEA. Study-wide results and limits: In a later analysis, first-cohort TCR clusters were found to tend to co-occur in the 95 to 150 validation repertoires. There were under 200 TCR beta chains listed as cytomegalovirus-associated.

The gene calls are TRBV29-1 and TRBJ1-2; D remains ambiguous. The source of this sequence is a man aged 30 to 39 in good health and CMV-seronegative. Material: PBMCs. CDR3 nucleotide sequence: TGCAGCGTTGAACCGAACTCTAACTATGGCTACACCTTC. It is translated as CSVEPNSNYGYTF.